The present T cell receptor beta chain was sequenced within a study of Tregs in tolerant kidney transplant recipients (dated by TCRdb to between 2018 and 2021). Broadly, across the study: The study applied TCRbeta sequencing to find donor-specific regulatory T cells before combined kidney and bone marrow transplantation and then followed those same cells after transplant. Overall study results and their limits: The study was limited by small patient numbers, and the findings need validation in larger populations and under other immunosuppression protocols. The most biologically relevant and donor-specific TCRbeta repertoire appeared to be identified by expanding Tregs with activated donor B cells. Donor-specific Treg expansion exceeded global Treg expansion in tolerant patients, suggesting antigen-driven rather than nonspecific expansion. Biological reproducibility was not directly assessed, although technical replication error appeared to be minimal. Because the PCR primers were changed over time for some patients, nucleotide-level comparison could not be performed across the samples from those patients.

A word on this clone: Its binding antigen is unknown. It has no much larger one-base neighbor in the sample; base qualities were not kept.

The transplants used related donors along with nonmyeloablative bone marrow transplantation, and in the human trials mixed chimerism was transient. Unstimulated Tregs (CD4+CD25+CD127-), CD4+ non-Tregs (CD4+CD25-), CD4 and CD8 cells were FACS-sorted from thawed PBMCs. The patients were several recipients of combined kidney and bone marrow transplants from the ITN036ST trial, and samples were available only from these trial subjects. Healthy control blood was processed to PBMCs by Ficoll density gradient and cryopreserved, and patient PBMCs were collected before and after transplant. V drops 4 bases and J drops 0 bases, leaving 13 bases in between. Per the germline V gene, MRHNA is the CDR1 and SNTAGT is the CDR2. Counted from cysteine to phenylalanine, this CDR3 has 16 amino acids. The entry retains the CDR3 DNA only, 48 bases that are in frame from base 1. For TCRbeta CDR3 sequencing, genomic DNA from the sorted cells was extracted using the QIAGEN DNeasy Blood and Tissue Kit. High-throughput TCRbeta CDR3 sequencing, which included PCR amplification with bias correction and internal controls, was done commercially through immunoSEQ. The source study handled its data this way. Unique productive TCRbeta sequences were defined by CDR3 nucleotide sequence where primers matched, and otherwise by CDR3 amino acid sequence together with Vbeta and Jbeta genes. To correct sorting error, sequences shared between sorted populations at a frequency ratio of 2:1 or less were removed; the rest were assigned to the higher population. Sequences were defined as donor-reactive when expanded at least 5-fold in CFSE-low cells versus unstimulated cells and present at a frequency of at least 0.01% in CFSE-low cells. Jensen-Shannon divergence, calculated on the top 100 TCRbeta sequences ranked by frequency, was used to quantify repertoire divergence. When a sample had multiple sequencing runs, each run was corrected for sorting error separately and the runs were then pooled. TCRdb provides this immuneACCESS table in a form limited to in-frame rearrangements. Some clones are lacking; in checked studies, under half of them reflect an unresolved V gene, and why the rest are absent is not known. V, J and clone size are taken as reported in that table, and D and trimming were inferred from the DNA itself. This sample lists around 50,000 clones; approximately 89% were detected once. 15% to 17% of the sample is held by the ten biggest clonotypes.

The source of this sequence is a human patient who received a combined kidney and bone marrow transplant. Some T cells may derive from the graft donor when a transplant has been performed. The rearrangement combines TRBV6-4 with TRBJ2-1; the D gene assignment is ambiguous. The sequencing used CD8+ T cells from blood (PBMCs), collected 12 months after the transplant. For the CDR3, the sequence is CASSVFLGSSYNEQFF. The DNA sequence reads TGTGCCAGCAGTGTTTTCCTCGGGTCCTCCTACAATGAGCAGTTCTTC.